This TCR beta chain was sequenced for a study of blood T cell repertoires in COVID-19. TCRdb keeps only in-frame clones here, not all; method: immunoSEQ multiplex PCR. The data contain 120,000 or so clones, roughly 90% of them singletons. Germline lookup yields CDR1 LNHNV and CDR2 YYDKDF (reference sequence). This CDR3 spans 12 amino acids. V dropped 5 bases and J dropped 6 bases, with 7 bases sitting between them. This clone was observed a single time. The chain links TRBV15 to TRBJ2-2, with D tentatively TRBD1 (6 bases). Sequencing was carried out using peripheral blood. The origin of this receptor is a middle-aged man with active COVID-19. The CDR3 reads CATSSGAGELFF. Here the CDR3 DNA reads TGTGCCACCAGCTCAGGGGCCGGGGAGCTGTTTTTT.